This T cell receptor (beta chain) stems from a study of Graves' ophthalmopathy and Graves' hyperthyroidism (dated by TCRdb to 2016 to 2018). At the level of the whole study: Peripheral blood was collected at initial diagnosis, before any treatment. In five or six hyperthyroidism patients, the T-cell repertoire of thyroid tissue was compared with the T-cell repertoire of blood. Following sample collection, hyperthyroidism patients were given methimazole at a starting dose of 30 mg daily, and ophthalmopathy patients were given high-dose intravenous methylprednisolone. To explore V-J signatures that distinguish ophthalmopathy from hyperthyroidism, a discovery set of around 100 patients was enrolled, made up of 40 to 45 with ophthalmopathy and some 56 with stable hyperthyroidism. To tell Graves' ophthalmopathy apart from Graves' hyperthyroidism, and to predict which patients would progress to ophthalmopathy, the study relied on TCR beta repertoire signatures. The independent validation cohort included around 19 hyperthyroidism patients plus 17 patients who later progressed from hyperthyroidism to ophthalmopathy. For training and testing, the 100 or so patients in the discovery cohort were randomly divided in a 7:3 ratio. In total, 135 blood samples were TCR-sequenced: fewer than 50 ophthalmopathy, approximately 75 hyperthyroidism and about 17 hyperthyroidism-to-ophthalmopathy patients.

Study-wide findings and limitations: Sample size was not predetermined statistically, and investigators were not blinded to group allocation. In validation, the model predicted ophthalmopathy progression with about 64% sensitivity and 72.22% specificity; some twelve predicted patients were CT-confirmed with GO in a median of about 6.1 months. Most expanded thyroid clonotypes with a frequency above 0.001 also appeared in blood, which suggests that blood repertoires may reflect the immune response in the thyroid. In cross-validation, the 13-signature model distinguished ophthalmopathy from stable hyperthyroidism with 85% to 90% sensitivity and about 81% specificity, and in the test set the corresponding values were roughly 80% and 76%.

Relative to germline, V is 8 bases shorter and J is 4 bases shorter, with 12 bases between their ends. The CDR3 runs 12 amino acids, cysteine and phenylalanine included. The CDR3 DNA has 36 bases and is translated from base 1. A patient counted as having stable hyperthyroidism if there was no progression to ophthalmopathy within 18 months of follow-up. Hyperthyroidism patients were newly diagnosed, with disease duration under 2 months, and aged 18 to 65 years. Anyone with other autoimmune diseases, uncontrolled infections, pregnancy or lactation was excluded from the study. Clinical symptoms, serum thyroxine, TRAb, thyroid ultrasound and orbital computed tomography formed the basis of the diagnosis. PBMCs were isolated from 8 to 10 ml of fresh peripheral blood by Ficoll-Paque density gradient centrifugation. Trizol reagent was used to extract the total RNA, and its quality was then checked on an Agilent 2100 Bioanalyzer.

In regard to this clonotype: Its antigen has not been determined. It has no much larger one-base neighbor in the sample; base qualities were not kept.

TCR beta CDR3 regions were amplified from RNA transcripts for repertoire sequencing. The first round was an RT-PCR using HTBI primers with the Qiagen OneStep RT-PCR kit, and this first round was followed by a second-round multiplex PCR, then size selection and purification. Libraries were sequenced paired-end with 100 bp reads on an Illumina HiSeq2000. The authors processed their data as follows. Reads were processed with SOAPnuke, discarding reads with adapters, uncalled bases, mean Phred below 15, or no exact constant-primer or identifier match. COPE v1.2.5 was used to merge high-quality paired reads. Unique nucleotide sequences were defined as clonotypes and aligned to IMGT TRB V, D and J references using MiTCR v1.1. Analysis was restricted to V-J combinations with a frequency above 0.0001, which covered 98% to 99.2% of repertoires. For each V-J combination, a TCR clonal expansion and chaos score was defined as F50 clonal expansion divided by the chaos observed in the TCRdist matrix. Welch's t-statistics and random forest were used to reduce features to about 14 V-J combinations, which were fed into a naive Bayes classifier. The Morisita-Horn index was used to measure how similar the thyroid and blood repertoires were. Using fastp trimming at Q25 and MiXCR clonotype assembly, TCRdb reanalyzed the public sequencing data and kept in-frame beta chains. Rows are unified per CDR3 protein, each entry keeping the most common DNA and genes. TCRdb, not the authors, supplied the V and J calls. The sample table shows about 620,000 distinct CDR3 sequences, and 20% to 25% are seen once. The ten largest account for around 7% of the sample.

The source material was peripheral blood. The chain joins TRBV12-3 or TRBV12-4 to TRBJ2-7; the D match is possibly TRBD1 or TRBD2, with 5 bases aligned in each. The receptor comes from a woman between 18 and 30 years old with stable Graves' hyperthyroidism. Some clones in this sample may be carry-over from other donors' samples. Donor details come from another sample of the same person, matched by shared clones. The CDR3 protein: CASGTQGYEQYF. The bases are TGTGCCAGCGGGACGCAGGGTTACGAGCAGTACTTC.